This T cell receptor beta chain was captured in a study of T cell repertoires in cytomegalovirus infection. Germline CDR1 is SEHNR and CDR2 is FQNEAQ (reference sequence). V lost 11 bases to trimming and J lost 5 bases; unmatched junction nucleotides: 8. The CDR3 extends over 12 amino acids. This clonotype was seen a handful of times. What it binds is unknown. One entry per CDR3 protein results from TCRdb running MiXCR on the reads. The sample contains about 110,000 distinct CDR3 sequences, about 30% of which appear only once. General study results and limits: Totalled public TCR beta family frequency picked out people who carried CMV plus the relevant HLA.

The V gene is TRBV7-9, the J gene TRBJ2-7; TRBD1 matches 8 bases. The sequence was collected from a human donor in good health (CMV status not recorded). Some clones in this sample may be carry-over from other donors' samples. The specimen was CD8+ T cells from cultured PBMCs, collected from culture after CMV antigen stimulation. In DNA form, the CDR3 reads TGTGCCGGGGGGACAGGCGGAAACGAGCAGTACTTC. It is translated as CAGGTGGNEQYF.